These 22 T cell receptor beta chains share one sample of origin, sequenced in a study of T cell responses to AZD1222 COVID-19 vaccine. Assay: immunoSEQ multiplex PCR; the TCRdb copy retains only in-frame clones and omits some. This sample has 150,000 to 200,000 clones, with around 87% found just once. The sample in question was peripheral blood, obtained on day 0 of MenACWY control vaccination. The origin of the receptors is an adult in good health.

The rearrangement joins TRBV11-1 to TRBJ2-7; TRBD1 matches at 7 bases. J lost 4 bases, V lost 8 bases, and 14 bases had no gene match. Germline V lookup: CDR1 SGHAT, CDR2 FQDESV (reference sequence). The CDR3 runs to 15 residues. As DNA, the CDR3 is TGTGCCAGCTCCAGGGGACCAGGGGGACAGTACGAGCAGTACTTC. Encoded protein: CASSRGPGGQYEQYF.

This sequence joins TRBV13 and TRBJ2-3; tentatively, D is TRBD1 (6 bases). The CDR3 has 15 amino acids. Per germline, CDR1 PRHDT and CDR2 FYEKMQ (reference sequence). Trimming removed 2 bases at V and 2 bases at J, with 11 bases between. This CDR3 reads CASSLWDTNTDTQYF. The CDR3 DNA reads as TGTGCCAGCAGCTTATGGGACACTAACACAGATACGCAGTATTTT.

There are a few counts of this clone. The chain employs TRBV7-6 and TRBJ1-6; the D gene is possibly TRBD1 (6 bases). Trimming cost V 5 bases and J 4 bases, with 18 bases left between them. The CDR3 is 17 residues long. From germline, CDR1 is SGHVS and CDR2 FNYEAQ. CDR3 sequence (DNA): TGTGCCAGCAGCCCGCATTCCGGGGGCCGGTATAATTCACCCCTCCACTTT. Its protein product is CASSPHSGGRYNSPLHF.

The rearrangement uses TRBV19 and TRBJ1-3; the match to TRBD1 covers 11 bases. Germline trimming cut 10 bases from V and 1 base from J; bases unmatched to any gene: 9. Germline V CDR1 and CDR2: LNHDA, SQIVND (reference sequence). The CDR3 loop spans 16 amino acids. The CDR3 is CATLGQGGASGNTIYF. DNA for the CDR3: TGTGCCACCCTGGGACAGGGGGGAGCTTCTGGAAACACCATATATTTT.

V is TRBV9 and J is TRBJ1-6, with D possibly being TRBD1 (5 bases). V dropped 0 bases and J dropped 7 bases, with 5 bases sitting between them. Germline-derived CDR1 and CDR2 are SGDLS and YYNGEE. This CDR3 has 13 amino acids. The CDR3 nucleotides are TGTGCCAGCAGCGTAGAGGGGAATTCACCCCTCCACTTT. Translating it yields CASSVEGNSPLHF.

The rearrangement joins TRBV6-2 or TRBV6-3 to TRBJ1-6; D uncertain. Germline CDR1 is MNHEY and CDR2 is SVGEGT. The length of the CDR3 is 12 residues. Trimming took off 2 bases at V and 6 bases at J, with 2 bases between the two ends. CDR3 in amino acids: CASSYSNSPLHF. In DNA, the CDR3 is TGTGCCAGCAGTTACAGTAATTCACCCCTCCACTTT.

The sample holds one count of this clone. The V and J genes are TRBV10-3 and TRBJ1-2; 8 nucleotides match TRBD1. The germline V gene encodes CDR1 ENHRY and CDR2 SYGVKD. Trimming took 4 bases from V and 5 from J; bases not matched to a gene: 9. This CDR3 is built from 15 residues. The CDR3 region has the DNA TGTGCCATCAGTGGCGACAGGGGAGATCGATATGGCTACACCTTC. Residues: CAISGDRGDRYGYTF.

J is TRBJ2-3 and V is TRBV3-1 (or the pseudogene TRBV3-2); no reliable D call. The CDR3 runs 16 residues. Germline V gene lookup returns CDR1 LGHDT and CDR2 YNNKEL (reference sequence). V was clipped by 5 bases and J by 0 bases, with 15 bases between them. This CDR3 reads CASSTQTSLSTDTQYF. The DNA of the CDR3 is TGTGCCAGCAGCACGCAGACATCCTTGAGCACAGATACGCAGTATTTT.

This clone was seen more than once but under ten times. The CDR3, as DNA: TGTGCCAGGATGGGACAAGTAGACTACACCATATATTTT. This encodes CARMGQVDYTIYF. This chain links TRBV27 with TRBJ1-3, with D perhaps TRBD1 (6 bases). CDR3 size: 13 residues. V was clipped by 9 bases and J by 8 bases, with 17 bases between them. The V gene's germline CDR1 is MNHEY and CDR2 SMNVEV (reference sequence).

V gene TRBV13 combines with J gene TRBJ2-5, with 7 bases aligning to TRBD1. CDR3 length: 15 residues. Germline loops: CDR1 PRHDT, CDR2 FYEKMQ (reference sequence). Unmatched junction bases numbered 9, after V lost 4 bases and J lost 4 bases. The CDR3 loop reads CASSSDRVVGETQYF. The CDR3 nucleotides read TGTGCCAGCAGCTCTGACAGGGTGGTGGGAGAGACCCAGTACTTC.

This chain connects TRBV7-9 to TRBJ1-1; D uncertain. Germline lookup yields CDR1 SEHNR and CDR2 FQNEAQ (reference sequence). The CDR3 extends over 12 amino acids. V lost 5 bases to trimming and J lost 9 bases, with 13 bases between them. The CDR3 nucleotides read TGTGCCAGCAGCCCCCTAGGATACCAAGCTTTCTTT. This encodes CASSPLGYQAFF.

This clone was found once. The rearrangement joins TRBV4-1 to TRBJ2-2, with 13 bases aligning to TRBD2. The V segment lost 0 bases and the J segment 4 bases; nucleotides outside the gene matches: 2. CDR1 is MGHRA and CDR2 is YSYEKL in the germline V gene. This CDR3 is 17 amino acids long. CDR3 protein: CASSQEGTSGVTGELFF. CDR3 coding DNA: TGCGCCAGCAGCCAAGAGGGGACTAGCGGGGTCACCGGGGAGCTGTTTTTT.

This chain uses TRBV12-3 or TRBV12-4 with TRBJ2-5; D call uncertain. This CDR3 has 13 amino acids. With 5 bases removed from V and 2 bases from J, the gap between germline ends came to 9 bases. CDR3 bases: TGTGCCAGCAGTCTCGAAAATCAAGAGACCCAGTACTTC. This sequence encodes CASSLENQETQYF.

This clone was recorded once. V is TRBV3-1 (or the pseudogene TRBV3-2) and J is TRBJ1-3; TRBD1 aligns across 8 bases. This CDR3 is built from 16 residues. Per the germline V gene, CDR1 is LGHDT and CDR2 is YNNKEL (reference sequence). Losses at the gene ends were 4 bases for V and 4 bases for J; bases not matched to a gene: 9. CDR3 loop: CASSPAGQGAGNTIYF. CDR3 DNA sequence: TGTGCCAGCAGCCCAGCCGGACAGGGCGCCGGAAACACCATATATTTT.

The chain combines TRBV15 with TRBJ1-5; D is unresolved. V dropped 3 bases and J dropped 4 bases, with 13 bases sitting between them. The germline V gene has CDR1 LNHNV and CDR2 YYDKDF (reference sequence). The CDR3 totals 15 residues. CDR3 sequence (DNA): TGTGCCACCAGCAGGGACCCCGAGGCAAATCAGCCCCAGCATTTT. Translation gives CATSRDPEANQPQHF.

The CDR3 sequence: CASSLALGGRETQYF. The CDR3 nucleotides read TGTGCCAGCAGCTTAGCACTGGGGGGCCGGGAGACCCAGTACTTC. This rearrangement joins TRBV7-9 to TRBJ2-5, with D perhaps matching TRBD1 or TRBD2 (6 bases each). CDR1 and CDR2 (germline): SEHNR, FQNEAQ (reference sequence). CDR3 length: 15 amino acids. Deletions cut 0 bases from V and 5 bases from J, with 13 bases between.

The chain links TRBV4-2 to TRBJ1-1, with a weak D call TRBD1 (6 bases). CDR3 length: 12 residues. The germline V and J ends were trimmed by 0 bases and 10 bases, with 9 bases remaining between them. Germline V gene lookup returns CDR1 LGHNA and CDR2 YNFKEQ. The CDR3, as DNA: TGTGCCAGCAGCCAAGATTGGGGGCCAGCTTTCTTT. Its protein product is CASSQDWGPAFF.

The CDR3 bases are TGTGCCATCAGTGAGTGGACAGGGAGAGCAGATACGCAGTATTTT. Protein product: CAISEWTGRADTQYF. This sequence joins TRBV10-3 and TRBJ2-3; TRBD1 matches at 8 bases. Trimming cost V 1 base and J 4 bases; bases outside gene matches: 4. The CDR3 covers 15 residues. Looked up from germline, CDR1 is ENHRY and CDR2 is SYGVKD.

As for this clone: A read error is likely, as this CDR3 ends without the conserved phenylalanine or tryptophan. The limits of the CDR3 on the DNA are not certain, so only TCRdb's listed CDR3 is given. This chain joins TRBV6-1 and TRBJ2-7. Termini included, the CDR3 measures 13 amino acids. Germline CDR1 MNHNS, CDR2 SASEGT. This CDR3 is CASSEGSLALNLL.

This chain joins TRBV11-2 and TRBJ2-2, with 10 bases lining up with TRBD2. The germline gives CDR1 SGHAT, CDR2 FQNNGV. The ends lost 5 bases at V and 4 bases at J; junction bases unmatched: 4. This CDR3 is 15 amino acids long. CDR3 nucleotide sequence: TGTGCCAGCAGCCAGACTAGCGGGTTCACCGGGGAGCTGTTTTTT. It encodes CASSQTSGFTGELFF.

The V call is TRBV30, the J call TRBJ1-1; the D is unclear. The CDR3 length is 15 residues. Trimming cost V 0 bases and J 3 bases, with 14 bases left between them. The germline V gene has CDR1 GTSNPN and CDR2 SVGIG (reference sequence). The CDR3 protein is CAWSVHSPGYTEAFF. The CDR3 DNA sequence: TGTGCCTGGAGTGTTCATAGTCCTGGGTACACTGAAGCTTTCTTT.

The chain carries TRBV3-1 (or the pseudogene TRBV3-2) and TRBJ1-2; 7 bases agree with TRBD1. The CDR3 covers 14 residues. Germline CDR1 LGHDT, CDR2 YNNKEL (reference sequence). V was clipped by 4 bases and J by 5 bases; unmatched bases: 7. CDR3 residues: CASSPPRQGYGYTF. DNA for the CDR3: TGTGCCAGCAGCCCTCCGCGACAGGGTTATGGCTACACCTTC.